Shown below are 2 T cell receptor beta chains from a single sample sequenced in a study of immune evolution from preneoplasia to lung adenocarcinoma. Libraries were prepared by immunoSEQ multiplex PCR; TCRdb keeps only in-frame clonotypes and omits some of them. The sample yields some 9,900 clones, roughly 74% seen once. The specimen sequenced was FFPE minimally invasive lung adenocarcinoma tissue. These receptors all stem from a person between 70 and 80 years old with lung adenocarcinoma.

The CDR3: CASSLVAWGTEAFF. The CDR3 DNA reads TGTGCCAGCAGTTTGGTGGCCTGGGGCACTGAAGCTTTCTTT. The rearrangement uses TRBV6-4 and TRBJ1-1; D uncertain. Trimming removed 5 bases at V and 4 bases at J, with 14 bases between. The CDR3 contains 14 residues. Germline CDR1 and CDR2: MRHNA and SNTAGT.

V is TRBV7-8 and J is TRBJ2-5, with a possible D match to TRBD1 (6 bases). The DNA end is more similar to TRBJ2-7, so the J call may be wrong. Germline V gene data show CDR1 as SGHVS and CDR2 as FQNEAQ. The CDR3 has 13 residues. In DNA form, the CDR3 reads TGTGCCAGCAGCTTGGGGACATATTACGAGCAGTACTTC. Translation: CASSLGTYYEQYF.